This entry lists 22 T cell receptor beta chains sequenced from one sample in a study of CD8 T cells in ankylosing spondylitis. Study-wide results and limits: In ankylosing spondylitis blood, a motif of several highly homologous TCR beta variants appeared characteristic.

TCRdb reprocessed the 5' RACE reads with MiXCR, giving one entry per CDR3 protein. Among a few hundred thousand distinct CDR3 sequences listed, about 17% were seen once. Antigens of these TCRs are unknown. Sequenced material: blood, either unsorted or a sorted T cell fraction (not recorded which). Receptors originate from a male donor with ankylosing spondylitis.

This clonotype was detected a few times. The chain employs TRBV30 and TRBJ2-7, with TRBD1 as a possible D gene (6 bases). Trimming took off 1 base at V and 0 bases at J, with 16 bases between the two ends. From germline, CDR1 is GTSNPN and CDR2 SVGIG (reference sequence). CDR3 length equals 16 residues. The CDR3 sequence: CAWSAFPDRNSYEQYF. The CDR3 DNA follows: TGTGCCTGGAGTGCCTTCCCAGACAGGAACTCCTACGAGCAGTACTTC.

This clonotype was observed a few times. CDR3 bases: TGTGCCAGCAGAGGTCTCGATGGATATGGCTACACCTTC. It is translated as CASRGLDGYGYTF. The rearrangement uses TRBV11-2 and TRBJ1-2, with unresolved D. V gave up 6 bases and J gave up 5 bases, with 13 bases separating them. The CDR3 length is 13 residues. Germline CDR1 SGHAT, CDR2 FQNNGV.

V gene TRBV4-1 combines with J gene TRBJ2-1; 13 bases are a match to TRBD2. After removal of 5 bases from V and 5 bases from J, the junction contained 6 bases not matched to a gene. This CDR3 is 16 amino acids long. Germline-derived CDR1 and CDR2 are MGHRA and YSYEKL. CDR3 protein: CASSAQGLAGDNEQFF. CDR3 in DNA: TGCGCCAGCAGCGCCCAAGGACTAGCGGGAGACAATGAGCAGTTCTTC.

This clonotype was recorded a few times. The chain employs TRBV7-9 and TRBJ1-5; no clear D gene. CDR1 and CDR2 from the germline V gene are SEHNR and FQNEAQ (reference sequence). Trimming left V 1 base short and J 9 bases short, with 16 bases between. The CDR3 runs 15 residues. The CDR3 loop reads CASSLVEGTKWPQHF. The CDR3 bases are TGTGCCAGCAGCTTAGTTGAGGGTACCAAATGGCCCCAGCATTTT.

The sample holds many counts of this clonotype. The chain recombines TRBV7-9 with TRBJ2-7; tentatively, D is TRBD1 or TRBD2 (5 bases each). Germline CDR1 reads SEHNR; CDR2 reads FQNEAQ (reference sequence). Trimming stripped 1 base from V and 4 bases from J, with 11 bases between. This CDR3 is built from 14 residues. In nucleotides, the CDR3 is TGTGCCAGCAGCTTAGACGGGACGTTTTACGAGCAGTACTTC. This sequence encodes CASSLDGTFYEQYF.

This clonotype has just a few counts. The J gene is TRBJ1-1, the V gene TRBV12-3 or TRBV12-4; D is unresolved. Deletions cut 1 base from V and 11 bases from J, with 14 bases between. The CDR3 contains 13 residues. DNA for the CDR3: TGTGCCAGCAGTTTAGGGCAGACGATCGGGGCTTTCTTT. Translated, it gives CASSLGQTIGAFF.

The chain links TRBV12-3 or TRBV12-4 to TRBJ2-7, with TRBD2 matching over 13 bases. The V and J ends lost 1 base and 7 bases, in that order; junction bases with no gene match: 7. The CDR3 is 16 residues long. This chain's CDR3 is CASSLVGLAGAEEQYF. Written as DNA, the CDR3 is TGTGCCAGCAGTTTAGTCGGACTAGCGGGAGCAGAAGAGCAGTACTTC.

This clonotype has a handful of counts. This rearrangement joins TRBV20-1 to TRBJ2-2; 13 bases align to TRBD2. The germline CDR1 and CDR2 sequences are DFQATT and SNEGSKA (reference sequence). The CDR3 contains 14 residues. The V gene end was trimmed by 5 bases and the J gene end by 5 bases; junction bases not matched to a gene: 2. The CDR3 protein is CSALGLAGTGELFF. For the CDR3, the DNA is TGCAGTGCTCTGGGACTAGCGGGGACCGGGGAGCTGTTTTTT.

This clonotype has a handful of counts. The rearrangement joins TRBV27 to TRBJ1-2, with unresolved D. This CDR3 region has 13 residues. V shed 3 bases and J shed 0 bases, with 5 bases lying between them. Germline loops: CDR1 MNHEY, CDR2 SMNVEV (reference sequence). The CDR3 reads CASSFRANYGYTF. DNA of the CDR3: TGTGCCAGCAGTTTCCGGGCTAACTATGGCTACACCTTC.

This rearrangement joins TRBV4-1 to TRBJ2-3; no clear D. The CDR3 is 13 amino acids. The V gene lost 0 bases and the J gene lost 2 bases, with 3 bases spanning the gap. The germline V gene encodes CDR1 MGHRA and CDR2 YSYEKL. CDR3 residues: CASSQDNTDTQYF. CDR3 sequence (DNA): TGCGCCAGCAGCCAAGACAACACAGATACGCAGTATTTT.

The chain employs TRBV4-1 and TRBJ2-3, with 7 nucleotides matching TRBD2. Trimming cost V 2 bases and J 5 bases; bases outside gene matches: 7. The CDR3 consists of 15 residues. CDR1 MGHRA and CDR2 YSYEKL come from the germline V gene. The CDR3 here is CASSQLAREGDTQYF. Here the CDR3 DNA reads TGCGCCAGCAGCCAACTAGCGAGGGAGGGAGATACGCAGTATTTT.

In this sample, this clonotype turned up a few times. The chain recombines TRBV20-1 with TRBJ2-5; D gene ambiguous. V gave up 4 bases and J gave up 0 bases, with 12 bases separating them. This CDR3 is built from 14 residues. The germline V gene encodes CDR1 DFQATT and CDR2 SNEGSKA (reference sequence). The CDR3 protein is CSATNGWDQETQYF. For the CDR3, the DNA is TGCAGTGCTACCAACGGTTGGGACCAAGAGACCCAGTACTTC.

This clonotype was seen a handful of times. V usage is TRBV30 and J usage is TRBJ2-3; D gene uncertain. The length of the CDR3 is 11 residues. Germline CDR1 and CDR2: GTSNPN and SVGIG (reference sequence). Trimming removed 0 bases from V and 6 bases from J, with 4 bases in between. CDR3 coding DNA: TGTGCCTGGAGTGTACATGATACGCAGTATTTT. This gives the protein CAWSVHDTQYF.

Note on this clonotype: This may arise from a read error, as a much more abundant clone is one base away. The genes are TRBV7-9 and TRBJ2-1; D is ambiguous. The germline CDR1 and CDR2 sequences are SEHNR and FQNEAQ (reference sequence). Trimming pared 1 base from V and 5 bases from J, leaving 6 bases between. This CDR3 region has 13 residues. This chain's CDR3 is CASSLDENNEQFF. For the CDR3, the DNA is TGTGCCAGCAGCTTAGACGAAAACAATGAGCAGTTCTTC. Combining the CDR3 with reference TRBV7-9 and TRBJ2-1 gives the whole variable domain DTGVSQNPRHKITKRGQNVTFRCDPISEHNRLYWYRQTLGQGPEFLTYFQNEAQLEKSRLLSDRFSAERPKGSFSTLEIQRTEQGDSAMYLCASSLDENNEQFFGPGTRLTVL.

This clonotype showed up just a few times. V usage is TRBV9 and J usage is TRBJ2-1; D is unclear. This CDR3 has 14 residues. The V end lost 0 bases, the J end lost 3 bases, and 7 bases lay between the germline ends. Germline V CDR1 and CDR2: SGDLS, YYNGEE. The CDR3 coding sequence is TGTGCCAGCAGCGTAGATTTCCTCTACAATGAGCAGTTCTTC. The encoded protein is CASSVDFLYNEQFF.

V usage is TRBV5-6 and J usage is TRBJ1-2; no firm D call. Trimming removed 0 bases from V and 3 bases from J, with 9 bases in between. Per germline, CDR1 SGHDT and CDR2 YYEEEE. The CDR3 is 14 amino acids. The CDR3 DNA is TGTGCCAGCAGCTTGGCCGGGGTAGACTATGGCTACACCTTC. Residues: CASSLAGVDYGYTF.

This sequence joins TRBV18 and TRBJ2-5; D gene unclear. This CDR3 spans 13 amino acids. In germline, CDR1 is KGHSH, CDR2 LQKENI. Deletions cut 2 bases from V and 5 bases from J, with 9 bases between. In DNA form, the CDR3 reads TGTGCCAGCTCACCAGACCGCTTGGAGACCCAGTACTTC. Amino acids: CASSPDRLETQYF.

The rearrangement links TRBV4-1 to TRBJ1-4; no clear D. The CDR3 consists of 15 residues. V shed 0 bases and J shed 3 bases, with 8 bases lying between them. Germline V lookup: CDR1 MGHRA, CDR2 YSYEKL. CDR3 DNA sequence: TGCGCCAGCAGCCAAGAGCAAGAATCTAATGAAAAACTGTTTTTT. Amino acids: CASSQEQESNEKLFF.

In DNA form, the CDR3 reads TGTGCCAGTAGTATAGCCCGAGACAGGGTCTATGGCTACACCTTC. Its translation: CASSIARDRVYGYTF. J is TRBJ1-2 and V is TRBV19, with 7 positions matching TRBD1. Germline CDR1 is LNHDA and CDR2 is SQIVND (reference sequence). Germline trimming cut 1 base from V and 4 bases from J; bases unmatched to any gene: 6. This CDR3 region has 15 residues. Complete variable domain (other parts from reference TRBV19 and TRBJ1-2): DGGITQSPKYLFRKEGQNVTLSCEQNLNHDAMYWYRQDPGQGLRLIYYSQIVNDFQKGDIAEGYSVSREKKESFPLTVTSAQKNPTAFYLCASSIARDRVYGYTFGSGTRLTVV.

DNA of the CDR3: TGTGCCACCAGTGATTGGGGAGCAGATACGCAGTATTTT. It yields the protein CATSDWGADTQYF. The rearrangement joins TRBV24-1 to TRBJ2-3; tentatively, D is TRBD2 (5 bases). Per the germline V gene, CDR1 is KGHDR and CDR2 is SFDVKD. V dropped 2 bases and J dropped 4 bases, with 6 bases sitting between them. The CDR3 extends over 13 amino acids.

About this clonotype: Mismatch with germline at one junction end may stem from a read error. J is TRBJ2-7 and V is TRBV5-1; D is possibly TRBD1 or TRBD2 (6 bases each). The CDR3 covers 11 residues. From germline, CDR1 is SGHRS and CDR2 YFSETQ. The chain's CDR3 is CASSGGTGAHF. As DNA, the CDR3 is TGCGCCAGCAGCGGAGGGACGGGGGCTCACTTC.

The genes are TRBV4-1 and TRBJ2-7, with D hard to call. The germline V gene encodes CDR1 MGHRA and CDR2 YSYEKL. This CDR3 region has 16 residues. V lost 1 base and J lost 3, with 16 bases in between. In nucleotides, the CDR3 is TGCGCCAGCAGCCAAGGCCTCGTAGAGTCGGGCTACGAGCAGTACTTC. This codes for CASSQGLVESGYEQYF.